This TCR beta chain was sequenced in a study of response to subunit inactivated influenza vaccine. General observations from the study: Seasonal influenza vaccination, on each occasion, was suggested by the authors to recruit few new T cells.

Each CDR3 protein gets one entry after TCRdb re-called the RT-PCR reads with MiXCR. The sample includes 200,000 to 250,000 distinct CDR3 sequences, 9% to 15% of them seen just once. This clonotype appeared a single time. Its antigen is still unknown. Germline is not matched at one junction end, which may reflect a read error. This specimen consisted of non-naive T cells sorted from PBMCs, obtained around 15 days before vaccination. The origin of this receptor is a man aged 45 to 65 who received an inactivated influenza vaccine.

CDR3 in amino acids: CATTTSGAVGDLFF. CDR3 DNA sequence: TGTGCCACTACGACTAGCGGGGCGGTCGGGGATCTGTTTTTT. The J gene is TRBJ2-2, the V gene TRBV10-3, with 11 bases matching TRBD2. The CDR3 runs 14 residues. CDR1 ENHRY and CDR2 SYGVKD come from the germline V gene.